These T cell receptor beta chains were read from a single sample in a study of patients and donors after allogeneic stem cell transplantation. TCRdb re-analysed the RT-PCR reads in MiXCR, keeping a single row per CDR3 protein. Among around 170,000 distinct CDR3 sequences listed, about a quarter were seen once. Sequenced sample: blood, either unsorted or a sorted T cell fraction (not recorded which). The receptors come from a human donor who was either an allogeneic HSCT recipient or a stem cell or donor lymphocyte infusion donor (not recorded which). It is not recorded whose cells these are; they may come from a transplant donor. Both conserved end residues are part of each CDR3. A D gene is named only where the DNA matches it firmly. For some rows the clone size is stated as once, few or many, or as a class when expanded; others skip it.

v_call: TRBV20-1; j_call: TRBJ2-1; clone_size: .; d_call: TRBD1; cdr3_nt: TGCAGTGCTAGAGCCGGGACAGGTTCGGGGAATGAGCAGTTCTTC; cdr3_aa: CSARAGTGSGNEQFF
v_call: TRBV3-1; j_call: TRBJ2-7; clone_size: .; d_call: .; cdr3_nt: TGTGCCAGCAGCCAAGGGTTGGACCCCCTCTACGAGCAGTACTTC; cdr3_aa: CASSQGLDPLYEQYF
v_call: TRBV7-2; j_call: TRBJ2-3; clone_size: .; d_call: TRBD1; cdr3_nt: TGTGCCAGCAACCGGGACAGGGGGGAACATACGCAGTATTTT; cdr3_aa: CASNRDRGEHTQYF
v_call: TRBV7-7; j_call: TRBJ2-2; clone_size: .; d_call: TRBD2; cdr3_nt: TGTGCTAGCAGCTTAGCCACTAGCGGGAACACCGGGGAGCTGTTTTTT; cdr3_aa: CASSLATSGNTGELFF
v_call: TRBV30; j_call: TRBJ1-4; clone_size: few; d_call: TRBD1; cdr3_nt: TGTGCCTGGAGGGGGACAGACGCAACTAATGAAAAACTGTTTTTT; cdr3_aa: CAWRGTDATNEKLFF
v_call: TRBV27; j_call: TRBJ1-2; clone_size: few; d_call: .; cdr3_nt: TGTGCCAGCAGTTTTGGCGGGACCGGTCCCAACTATGGCTACACCTTC; cdr3_aa: CASSFGGTGPNYGYTF
v_call: TRBV4-2; j_call: TRBJ2-5; clone_size: .; d_call: .; cdr3_nt: TGTGCCAGCAGCCAAGGTCGATCGACCGGGACTCTGGGAGAGACCCAGTACTTC; cdr3_aa: CASSQGRSTGTLGETQYF
v_call: TRBV4-3; j_call: TRBJ1-1; clone_size: many; d_call: .; cdr3_nt: TGCGCCAGCAGCCAAGGCAGGGGCAGGCCTGACGCTTTCTTT; cdr3_aa: CASSQGRGRPDAFF
v_call: TRBV14; j_call: TRBJ1-1; clone_size: .; d_call: .; cdr3_nt: TGTGCCAGCAGCCAAGGTCCAGGGATCCCTGAAGCTTTCTTT; cdr3_aa: CASSQGPGIPEAFF
v_call: TRBV20-1; j_call: TRBJ1-4; clone_size: .; d_call: TRBD1; cdr3_nt: TGCAGTGCTAGAGATCTCACAGGGGGAGGTGAAAAACTGTTTTTT; cdr3_aa: CSARDLTGGGEKLFF
v_call: TRBV12-3/TRBV12-4; j_call: TRBJ2-7; clone_size: few; d_call: .; cdr3_nt: TGTGCCAGCAGTCCCGGGACGCGTGACGAGCAGTACTTC; cdr3_aa: CASSPGTRDEQYF
v_call: TRBV27; j_call: TRBJ2-5; clone_size: .; d_call: .; cdr3_nt: TGTGCCAGCAGTGGACAACAGGGAACCCAAGAGACCCAGTACTTC; cdr3_aa: CASSGQQGTQETQYF
v_call: TRBV20-1; j_call: TRBJ2-2; clone_size: .; d_call: TRBD2; cdr3_nt: TGCAGTGCTAGAGTGGTAGCGGGGGGCACCGGGGAGCTGTTTTTT; cdr3_aa: CSARVVAGGTGELFF
v_call: TRBV18; j_call: TRBJ2-5; clone_size: few; d_call: TRBD2; cdr3_nt: TGTGCCAGCTCACGACGGACAGCGGGGGCAGAGACCCAGTACTTC; cdr3_aa: CASSRRTAGAETQYF
v_call: TRBV12-3/TRBV12-4; j_call: TRBJ2-1; clone_size: few; d_call: TRBD2; cdr3_nt: TGTGCCAGCAGTTTAGATTGGCTAGCGGGAGCCGAGTTCTTC; cdr3_aa: CASSLDWLAGAEFF
v_call: TRBV5-6; j_call: TRBJ2-7; clone_size: .; d_call: .; cdr3_nt: TGTGCCAGCAGCACCGCTAGGGACTCCTACGAGCAGTACTTC; cdr3_aa: CASSTARDSYEQYF
v_call: TRBV12-3/TRBV12-4; j_call: TRBJ2-3; clone_size: few; d_call: .; cdr3_nt: TGTGCCAGCAGTTGGGTAGGGAAAACAGATACGCAGTATTTT; cdr3_aa: CASSWVGKTDTQYF
v_call: TRBV4-3; j_call: TRBJ1-5; clone_size: few; d_call: TRBD1; cdr3_nt: TGCGCCAGCAGCCAAGGAACAGGGGTCGACCAGCCCCAGCATTTT; cdr3_aa: CASSQGTGVDQPQHF
v_call: TRBV5-5; j_call: TRBJ2-2; clone_size: .; d_call: TRBD1; cdr3_nt: TGTGCCAGCAGCTTATTTGCGGGACAGGGAATATCTACCGGGGAGCTGTTTTTT; cdr3_aa: CASSLFAGQGISTGELFF